This T cell receptor (beta chain) was sequenced for a study of T cell repertoires in cytomegalovirus infection. Overall study: Signatures in public TCR beta sequences pointed to both CMV infection and matching HLA type.

As regards this clonotype: Its antigen is still unknown.

One entry per CDR3 protein results from TCRdb running MiXCR on the reads. The table includes about 460,000 distinct CDR3 sequences, around 11% detected once. Whole-study results and caveats: CMV-specific TCR beta clonotypes restricted by HLA-C dominated the ex vivo response. Cumulated frequencies of public TCR beta families served to identify carriers of CMV plus the relevant HLA.

CDR3 length: 14 residues. Germline assignment: CDR1 LGHDT and CDR2 YNNKEL (reference sequence). V shed 6 bases, J shed 6 bases, and the junction held 7 bases outside the gene matches. V usage is TRBV3-1 and J usage is TRBJ2-3; 9 bases line up with TRBD2. The TCR comes from a human donor in good health (CMV status not recorded). Some clones in this sample may be carry-over from other donors' samples. The specimen was PBMCs. The CDR3 sequence: CASSSAGGDDTQYF. CDR3 in DNA: TGTGCCAGCAGTTCTGCGGGGGGGGATGATACGCAGTATTTT.